The 14 T cell receptor beta chains below were found in one sample sequenced in a study of blood T cell repertoires in COVID-19. TCRdb's copy holds only in-frame clones and misses some; the assay was immunoSEQ multiplex PCR. The sample shows some 97,000 clones, just over 90% of them seen only once. Sequencing input: peripheral blood. All receptors derive from a man in his fifties or sixties with active COVID-19.

In DNA, the CDR3 is TGCGCCAGCAGCGTGAACAGGGTCCATGAGCAGTTCTTC. Protein product: CASSVNRVHEQFF. The chain combines TRBV5-1 with TRBJ2-1; TRBD1 is a possible D gene (6 bases). Trimming left V 4 bases short and J 8 bases short, with 13 bases between. This CDR3 region has 13 residues. Germline CDR1 SGHRS, CDR2 YFSETQ.

The sample holds one count of this clone. The V and J genes are TRBV19 and TRBJ2-1; TRBD1 agrees at 10 bases. The germline V gene has CDR1 LNHDA and CDR2 SQIVND (reference sequence). The CDR3 is 15 amino acids. With 3 bases clipped from V and 4 bases from J, the junction kept 3 bases outside the gene matches. DNA of the CDR3: TGTGCCAGTAGTATCGGGACAGGGGTTTACAATGAGCAGTTCTTC. Translating it yields CASSIGTGVYNEQFF. The variable domain in full, with the rest retrieved from reference TRBV19 and TRBJ2-1, is DGGITQSPKYLFRKEGQNVTLSCEQNLNHDAMYWYRQDPGQGLRLIYYSQIVNDFQKGDIAEGYSVSREKKESFPLTVTSAQKNPTAFYLCASSIGTGVYNEQFFGPGTRLTVL.

In its sample, this clone was seen a few times. The V call is TRBV15, the J call TRBJ2-3; D gene unclear. In germline, CDR1 is LNHNV, CDR2 YYDKDF (reference sequence). V shed 0 bases and J shed 5 bases, with 6 bases lying between them. The CDR3 length is 13 residues. The CDR3 DNA sequence: TGTGCCACCAGCAGAGATTACGGAGATACGCAGTATTTT. Translating it yields CATSRDYGDTQYF.

The J gene is TRBJ2-1, the V gene TRBV3-1 (or the pseudogene TRBV3-2), with 11 bases aligning to TRBD2. The CDR3 is made up of 19 amino acids. The junction had 11 bases not matched to a gene; V was cut back by 4 bases and J by 0 bases. Per germline, CDR1 LGHDT and CDR2 YNNKEL (reference sequence). CDR3 loop: CASSPPALAGDFSYNEQFF. The CDR3, as DNA: TGTGCCAGCAGCCCGCCGGCACTAGCGGGAGATTTCTCCTACAATGAGCAGTTCTTC.

The genes are TRBV6-5 and TRBJ1-1, with a tentative D call TRBD1 (5 bases). The V end was cut by 6 bases, the J end by 5 bases, with 16 bases between. Looked up from germline, CDR1 is MNHEY and CDR2 is SVGAGI. The CDR3 spans 14 residues. The CDR3 protein is CASSLNVRQTEAFF. The CDR3, as DNA: TGTGCCAGCAGCCTGAACGTGAGACAGACTGAAGCTTTCTTT.

The V gene is TRBV14, the J gene TRBJ2-1; D perhaps matches TRBD2 (6 bases). V was trimmed by 2 bases and J by 0 bases, leaving 17 bases between them. Germline CDR1 reads SGHDN; CDR2 reads FVKESK. This CDR3 has 18 residues. The CDR3 protein is CASSQRRLRRGSYNEQFF. In DNA form, the CDR3 reads TGTGCCAGCAGCCAACGCCGCCTCAGGCGGGGCTCCTACAATGAGCAGTTCTTC. The entire variable domain, with the rest obtained from reference TRBV14 and TRBJ2-1, is as follows: EAGVTQFPSHSVIEKGQTVTLRCDPISGHDNLYWYRRVMGKEIKFLLHFVKESKQDESGMPNNRFLAERTGGTYSTLKVQPAELEDSGVYFCASSQRRLRRGSYNEQFFGPGTRLTVL.

This chain joins TRBV6-5 and TRBJ1-5, with D possibly TRBD1 on 6 matching bases. Per germline, CDR1 MNHEY and CDR2 SVGAGI. The CDR3 has 15 residues. Trimming removed 8 bases from V and 0 bases from J, with 14 bases in between. The CDR3 nucleotides read TGTGCCAGCGCTAAGGACAGTTATAGCAATCAGCCCCAGCATTTT. This sequence encodes CASAKDSYSNQPQHF.

V is TRBV7-3 and J is TRBJ1-6; D unclear. Looked up from germline, CDR1 is SGHTA and CDR2 is FQGTGA. V was cut by 4 bases and J by 7 bases, with 14 bases left in between. The CDR3 has 15 amino acids. The CDR3 bases are TGTGCCAGCAGCTCCCAGTCCGCGGCAAATTCACCCCTCCACTTT. Translation: CASSSQSAANSPLHF.

CDR3 region: CASSRQGAGETQYF. The CDR3 region has the DNA TGTGCCAGCTCCCGACAGGGGGCGGGCGAGACCCAGTACTTC. The gene calls are TRBV18 and TRBJ2-5; TRBD1 matches 10 bases. This CDR3 comprises 14 residues. CDR1 is KGHSH and CDR2 is LQKENI in the germline V gene. V shed 6 bases and J 5 bases; nucleotides not matched to a gene: 6.

This sequence joins TRBV5-1 and TRBJ2-5; a possible D gene is TRBD2 (5 bases). Germline V CDR1 and CDR2: SGHRS, YFSETQ. Trimming took 4 bases from V and 5 from J, leaving 18 bases between them. This CDR3 region has 15 residues. CDR3 coding DNA: TGCGCCAGCAGCCAGGAAGGACTCCCTCGGGAGACCCAGTACTTC. Its protein product is CASSQEGLPRETQYF.

This rearrangement joins TRBV19 to TRBJ1-6; possibly TRBD1 for D (5 bases). Germline-derived CDR1 and CDR2 are LNHDA and SQIVND (reference sequence). The CDR3 has 16 amino acids. V gave up 9 bases and J gave up 0 bases, with 15 bases separating them. Here the CDR3 reads CASKTEASSYNSPLHF. Written as DNA, the CDR3 is TGTGCCAGCAAGACAGAGGCGAGCTCCTATAATTCACCCCTCCACTTT. Combining the CDR3 with reference TRBV19 and TRBJ1-6 gives the whole variable domain DGGITQSPKYLFRKEGQNVTLSCEQNLNHDAMYWYRQDPGQGLRLIYYSQIVNDFQKGDIAEGYSVSREKKESFPLTVTSAQKNPTAFYLCASKTEASSYNSPLHFGNGTRLTVT.

The CDR3 DNA reads as TGTGCCACCAGCAACCGGGACAGGGGACCGATGAACACTGAAGCTTTCTTT. It yields the protein CATSNRDRGPMNTEAFF. The J gene is TRBJ1-1, the V gene TRBV15; 10 nucleotides agree with TRBD1. The trim removed 4 bases at V and 0 bases at J, leaving 8 bases unmatched. This CDR3 has 17 residues. The germline V gene encodes CDR1 LNHNV and CDR2 YYDKDF (reference sequence).

V and J are TRBV21-1 and TRBJ2-1; the table calls TRBD2, which could not be checked here. TRBV21-1 is marked as a pseudogene. The CDR3 runs to 17 residues. The CDR3 sequence is CASSKPRLAGVHNEQFF. For the CDR3, the DNA is TGTGCCAGCAGCAAACCCCGACTAGCGGGAGTCCACAATGAGCAGTTCTTC.

The CDR3 protein is CASSTRLAGAYNEQFF. CDR3 coding DNA: TGTGCCAGTAGTACCCGTCTAGCGGGGGCCTACAATGAGCAGTTCTTC. The J gene is TRBJ2-1, the V gene TRBV19; 10 bases agree with TRBD2. CDR1 and CDR2 from the germline V gene are LNHDA and SQIVND (reference sequence). The J segment lost 2 bases and the V segment lost 4 bases, leaving 5 bases of the junction unmatched. This CDR3 is 16 amino acids long.